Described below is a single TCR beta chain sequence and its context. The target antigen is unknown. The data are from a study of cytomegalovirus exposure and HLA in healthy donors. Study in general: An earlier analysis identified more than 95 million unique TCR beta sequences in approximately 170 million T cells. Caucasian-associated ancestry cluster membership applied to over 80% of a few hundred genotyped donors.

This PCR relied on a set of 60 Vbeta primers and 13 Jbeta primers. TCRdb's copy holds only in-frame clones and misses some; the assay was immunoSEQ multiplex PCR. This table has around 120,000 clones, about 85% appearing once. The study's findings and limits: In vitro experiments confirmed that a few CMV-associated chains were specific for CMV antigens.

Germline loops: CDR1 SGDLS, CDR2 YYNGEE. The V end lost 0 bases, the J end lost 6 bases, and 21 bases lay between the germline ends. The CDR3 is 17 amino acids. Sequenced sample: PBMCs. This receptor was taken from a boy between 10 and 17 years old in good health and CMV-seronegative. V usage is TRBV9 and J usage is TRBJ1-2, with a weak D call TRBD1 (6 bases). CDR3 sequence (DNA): TGTGCCAGCAGCGTAGAACCCTCACCAGACAGGCGCAATGGCTACACCTTC. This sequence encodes CASSVEPSPDRRNGYTF.